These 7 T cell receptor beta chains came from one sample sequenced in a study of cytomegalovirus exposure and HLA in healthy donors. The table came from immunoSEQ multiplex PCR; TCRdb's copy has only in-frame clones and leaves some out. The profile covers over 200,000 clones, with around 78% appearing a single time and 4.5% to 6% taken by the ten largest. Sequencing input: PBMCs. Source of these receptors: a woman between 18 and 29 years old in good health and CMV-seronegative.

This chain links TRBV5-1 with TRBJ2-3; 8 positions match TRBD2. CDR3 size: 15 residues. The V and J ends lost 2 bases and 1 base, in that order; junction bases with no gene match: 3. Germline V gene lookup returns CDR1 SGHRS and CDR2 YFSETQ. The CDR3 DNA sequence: TGCGCCAGCAGCTTTAGCGGGATGGGCACAGATACGCAGTATTTT. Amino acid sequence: CASSFSGMGTDTQYF.

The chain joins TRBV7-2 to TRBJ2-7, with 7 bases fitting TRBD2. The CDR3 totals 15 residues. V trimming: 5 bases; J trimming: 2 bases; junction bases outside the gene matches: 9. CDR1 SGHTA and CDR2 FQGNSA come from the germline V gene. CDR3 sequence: CASSRQAGTPYEQYF. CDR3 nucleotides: TGTGCCAGCAGCCGACAAGCGGGAACCCCCTACGAGCAGTACTTC.

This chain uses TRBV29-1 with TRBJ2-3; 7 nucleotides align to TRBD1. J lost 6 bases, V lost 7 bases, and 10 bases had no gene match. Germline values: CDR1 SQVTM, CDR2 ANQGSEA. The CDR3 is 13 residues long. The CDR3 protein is CSAYRGRRDTQYF. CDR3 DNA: TGCAGCGCCTACAGGGGCCGGCGGGATACGCAGTATTTT.

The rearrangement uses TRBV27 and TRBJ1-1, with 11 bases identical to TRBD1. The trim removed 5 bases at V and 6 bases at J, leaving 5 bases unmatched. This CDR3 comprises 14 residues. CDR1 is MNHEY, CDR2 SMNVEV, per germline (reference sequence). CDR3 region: CASSPDRGLSEAFF. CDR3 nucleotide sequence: TGTGCCAGCAGTCCGGACAGGGGGCTTTCTGAAGCTTTCTTT.

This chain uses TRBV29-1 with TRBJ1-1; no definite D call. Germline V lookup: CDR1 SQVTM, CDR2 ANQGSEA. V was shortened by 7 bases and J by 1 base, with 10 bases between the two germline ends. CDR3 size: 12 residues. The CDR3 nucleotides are TGCAGCGGCGGTCCGGGGAACACTGAAGCTTTCTTT. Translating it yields CSGGPGNTEAFF.

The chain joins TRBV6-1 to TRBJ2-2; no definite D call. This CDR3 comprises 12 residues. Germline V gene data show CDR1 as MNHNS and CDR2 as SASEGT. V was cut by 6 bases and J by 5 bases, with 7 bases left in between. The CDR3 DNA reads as TGTGCCAGCAGGGACCCTACCGGGGAGCTGTTTTTT. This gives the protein CASRDPTGELFF.

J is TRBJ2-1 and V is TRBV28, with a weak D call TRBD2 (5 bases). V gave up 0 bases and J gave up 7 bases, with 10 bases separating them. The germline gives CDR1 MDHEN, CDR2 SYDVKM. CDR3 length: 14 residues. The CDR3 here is CASSLWLGGNEQFF. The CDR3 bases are TGTGCCAGCAGTTTATGGTTAGGCGGGAATGAGCAGTTCTTC.